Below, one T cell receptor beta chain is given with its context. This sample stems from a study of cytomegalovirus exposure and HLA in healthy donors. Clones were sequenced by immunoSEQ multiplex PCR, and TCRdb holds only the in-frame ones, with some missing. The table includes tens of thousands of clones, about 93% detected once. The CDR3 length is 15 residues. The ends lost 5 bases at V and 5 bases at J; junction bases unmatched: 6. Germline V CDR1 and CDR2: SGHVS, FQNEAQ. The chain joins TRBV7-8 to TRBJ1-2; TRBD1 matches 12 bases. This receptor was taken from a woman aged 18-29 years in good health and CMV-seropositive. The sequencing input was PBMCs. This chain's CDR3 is CASSPGTGGVYGYTF. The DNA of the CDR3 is TGTGCCAGCAGCCCGGGGACAGGGGGCGTGTATGGCTACACCTTC.